This is a list of T cell receptor beta chains from one sample in a study of T cells in Graves' hyperthyroidism and ophthalmopathy. TCRdb passed the multiplex PCR reads through MiXCR, listing each CDR3 protein once. Seen here are roughly 350,000 distinct CDR3 sequences, approximately 15% observed once, and the top ten hold approximately 35%. Sequenced input: blood. All receptors derive from a woman aged 35 to 49 with Graves' ophthalmopathy. Both conserved end residues are part of each CDR3. The D gene is left open where the match is weak. The size entry is marked missing in some rows and otherwise reads once, few, many or a size class.

>TRBD1|13|TRBV29-1|few|TRBJ2-1
CSVEQGDYNEQFF
TGCAGCGTTGAACAGGGGGATTACAATGAGCAGTTCTTC
>TRBD1|15|TRBV11-1|many|TRBJ2-3
CASSSWDRGSHTQYF
TGTGCCAGCAGTTCTTGGGACAGGGGCTCACATACGCAGTATTTT
>TRBD2|14|TRBV2|many|TRBJ2-3
CASSPTAGLDTQYF
TGTGCCAGCAGTCCCACAGCGGGACTTGATACGCAGTATTTT
>NA|14|TRBV5-1|few|TRBJ2-3
CASSLGGLPDTQYF
TGCGCCAGCAGCTTAGGGGGGTTGCCAGATACGCAGTATTTT
>TRBD1|15|TRBV3-1|many|TRBJ1-1
CASSRIPGQGNEAFF
TGTGCCAGCAGCCGCATCCCAGGACAGGGCAATGAAGCTTTCTTT
>NA|16|TRBV5-1|few|TRBJ2-7
CASSLEWRAVTYEQYF
TGCGCCAGCAGCTTGGAATGGAGGGCGGTCACCTACGAGCAGTACTTC
>TRBD2|15|TRBV28|NA|TRBJ2-7
CASSFIQASGYEQYF
TGTGCCAGCAGTTTCATTCAGGCTAGCGGCTACGAGCAGTACTTC
>NA|13|TRBV10-2|many|TRBJ2-3
CASSESRPDTQYF
TGCGCCAGCAGTGAAAGTCGACCCGATACGCAGTATTTT
>NA|14|TRBV12-3/TRBV12-4|many|TRBJ1-3
CASSSTGTGNTIYF
TGTGCCAGCAGTTCGACGGGTACTGGAAACACCATATATTTT
>NA|17|TRBV20-1|few|TRBJ2-3
CSARNLQGHSSTDTQYF
TGCAGTGCTAGAAACCTCCAGGGCCACTCTAGCACAGATACGCAGTATTTT
>NA|14|TRBV2|NA|TRBJ1-1
CARQPFERNTEAFF
TGTGCCAGGCAGCCTTTTGAGCGAAACACTGAAGCTTTCTTT
>TRBD1|14|TRBV10-3|many|TRBJ1-1
CAISAQGTDTEAFF
TGTGCCATCAGTGCACAGGGGACTGACACTGAAGCTTTCTTT
>TRBD2|15|TRBV5-6|NA|TRBJ2-5
CASSLMGTRQETQYF
TGTGCCAGCAGCTTGATGGGGACTAGGCAAGAGACCCAGTACTTC
>NA|15|TRBV15|many|TRBJ2-3
CATSRDRIRGRTQYF
TGTGCCACCAGCAGAGATCGGATTAGGGGGAGAACGCAGTATTTT
>NA|13|TRBV20-1|NA|TRBJ1-2
CSAREATGLGYTF
TGCAGTGCTAGAGAGGCCACAGGGCTGGGCTACACCTTC
>TRBD2|15|TRBV2|many|TRBJ2-2
CASSGGLAGTGELFF
TGTGCCAGCAGCGGAGGACTAGCGGGCACCGGGGAGCTGTTTTTT
>TRBD2|14|TRBV2|many|TRBJ2-1
CASSEGGLAAEQFF
TGTGCCAGCAGTGAAGGCGGACTAGCGGCTGAGCAGTTCTTC
>NA|14|TRBV11-2|NA|TRBJ1-6
CASSFKVGGSPLHF
TGTGCCAGCAGCTTTAAAGTAGGCGGCTCACCCCTCCACTTT
>TRBD2|15|TRBV20-1|few|TRBJ2-3
CSALAGGPGTDTQYF
TGCAGTGCTTTAGCGGGGGGGCCGGGTACAGATACGCAGTATTTT
>NA|15|TRBV28|few|TRBJ1-1
CASSLQGTVVTEAFF
TGTGCCAGCAGTTTACAGGGTACAGTCGTGACTGAAGCTTTCTTT
>NA|14|TRBV15|NA|TRBJ2-1
CATSTFWRDLEQFF
TGTGCCACCAGCACATTCTGGAGGGACCTTGAGCAGTTCTTC
>NA|15|TRBV2|many|TRBJ2-2
CASSEVRASTGELFF
TGTGCCAGCAGTGAGGTCAGGGCGAGTACCGGGGAGCTGTTTTTT
>TRBD2|15|TRBV7-2|NA|TRBJ2-1
CTSSPRGLGNNEQLF
TGTACCAGCAGCCCTCGTGGACTAGGGAACAATGAGCAGCTCTTC
>NA|15|TRBV12-3/TRBV12-4|many|TRBJ2-7
CASSPGHLSSYEQYF
TGTGCCAGCAGTCCTGGACACTTGAGCTCCTACGAGCAGTACTTC
>NA|14|TRBV5-5|many|TRBJ2-7
CASSLEAGTYEQYF
TGTGCCAGCAGCTTGGAGGCGGGTACCTACGAGCAGTACTTC
>TRBD2|11|TRBV6-5|NA|TRBJ2-1
CASSYPGLTFF
TGTGCCAGCAGTTACCCGGGACTAACGTTCTTC
>TRBD1|12|TRBV7-2|few|TRBJ2-5
CASSLGTGGKYF
TGTGCCAGCAGCCTGGGGACAGGAGGGAAGTACTTC
>NA|15|TRBV20-1|many|TRBJ2-2
CSASKLAYNTGELFF
TGCAGTGCTAGCAAGCTAGCGTATAACACCGGGGAGCTGTTTTTT
>TRBD1|16|TRBV28|many|TRBJ2-1
CASSYRGRGTYNEQFF
TGTGCCAGCAGTTACAGGGGGCGAGGCACCTACAATGAGCAGTTCTTC
>TRBD1|17|TRBV12-3/TRBV12-4|NA|TRBJ1-5
CASSLGTGFQGNQPQHF
TGTGCCAGCAGTTTAGGGACAGGATTCCAGGGCAATCAGCCCCAGCATTTT
>NA|15|TRBV6-5|few|TRBJ2-7
CASSYFQGTSYEQYF
TGTGCCAGCAGTTACTTCCAGGGGACGTCCTACGAGCAGTACTTC
>NA|16|TRBV25-1|NA|TRBJ2-1
CATLGTFRVGVYEQFF
TGTGCCACTCTCGGGACTTTCCGAGTGGGTGTCTATGAGCAGTTCTTC
>TRBD2|15|TRBV7-9|many|TRBJ2-7
CASSHSSGRPYEQYF
TGTGCCAGCAGCCACTCAAGCGGGAGGCCCTACGAGCAGTACTTC
>TRBD1|14|TRBV2|many|TRBJ1-1
CASRNRGGNTEAFF
TGTGCCAGCAGGAACAGGGGGGGAAACACTGAAGCTTTCTTT
>NA|16|TRBV10-3|NA|TRBJ1-3
CAISRDFLNSGNTIYF
TGTGCCATCAGCCGGGACTTTCTTAACTCTGGAAACACCATATATTTT
>NA|16|TRBV6-2/TRBV6-3|many|TRBJ1-1
CASSYPITERNTEAFF
TGTGCCAGCAGTTACCCTATAACAGAGAGAAACACTGAAGCTTTCTTT
>NA|10|TRBV6-1|many|TRBJ1-1
CASMDTEAFF
TGTGCCAGCATGGACACTGAAGCTTTCTTT
>TRBD2|18|TRBV20-1|many|TRBJ2-3
CSASGEGGLAGRGDTQYF
TGCAGTGCTAGTGGGGAGGGCGGGCTAGCGGGTCGAGGGGATACGCAGTATTTT
>NA|15|TRBV7-6|NA|TRBJ1-1
CASSLAFGGDTEAFF
TGTGCCAGCAGCTTAGCTTTCGGGGGCGACACTGAAGCTTTCTTT
>NA|13|TRBV5-4|many|TRBJ1-1
CASSRPGNTEAFF
TGTGCCAGCAGTCGTCCGGGGAACACTGAAGCTTTCTTT